This TCR beta chain was identified in a study of blood T cell repertoires in COVID-19. Study background: COVID-19 samples, acute and convalescent, were from the United States, Italy and Spain. In each case, the material was cDNA or gDNA derived from T cells, B-cell-depleted T cells, or PBMCs.

The CDR3 totals 14 residues. The V end lost 1 base, the J end lost 2 bases, and 9 bases lay between the germline ends. Germline V CDR1 and CDR2: MNHNS, SASEGT. Under the authors' procedure: Cell counts per sample came from amplifying reference gene primers. Sequenced by immunoSEQ multiplex PCR; TCRdb stores in-frame clones only, minus some. V, J and clone size are those of that table, while D and trimming were read from the DNA. This table has approximately 240,000 clones, roughly 90% appearing once. The TCR originated in a woman aged 40 to 55 who had recovered from COVID-19. This chain uses TRBV6-1 with TRBJ2-7; D perhaps matches TRBD1 (5 bases). Source material: peripheral blood. Here the CDR3 reads CASSEGGWTYEQYF. CDR3 nucleotide sequence: TGTGCCAGCAGTGAAGGGGGCTGGACCTACGAGCAGTACTTC.